These 26 T cell receptor beta chains were sequenced from one sample in a study of metastatic and nonmetastatic thyroid tumors. TCRdb re-clonotyped the PCR reads via MiXCR. The table lists 30,000 or so clones, approximately 30% of them singletons. There were no patients who had received any treatment before thyroid surgery. The sequencing input was blood. Receptors originate from a female donor with papillary thyroid cancer or a benign thyroid nodule (not recorded which). Some clones in this sample may be carry-over from other donors' samples.

This clone came up many times. The rearrangement joins TRBV28 to TRBJ1-1; D gene uncertain. Germline V gives CDR1 MDHEN, CDR2 SYDVKM. Trimming pared 2 bases from V and 0 bases from J, leaving 16 bases between. CDR3 size: 17 residues. The DNA of the CDR3 is TGTGCCAGCAGTTTAGGAAAAGCGGGCCCGATGAACACTGAAGCTTTCTTT. Translation gives CASSLGKAGPMNTEAFF.

The table lists this clone with many counts. V gene TRBV6-1 combines with J gene TRBJ2-3; D remains ambiguous. The CDR3 is 14 amino acids. Trimming took 1 base from V and 2 from J, leaving 7 bases between them. The germline V gene has CDR1 MNHNS and CDR2 SASEGT. The CDR3 reads CASSEEAATDTQYF. In nucleotides, the CDR3 is TGTGCCAGCAGTGAAGAGGCCGCCACAGATACGCAGTATTTT.

This clone was picked up a small number of times. The chain recombines TRBV7-2 with TRBJ2-7; tentatively, D is TRBD1 (5 bases). The CDR3 is made up of 15 amino acids. The germline V gene encodes CDR1 SGHTA and CDR2 FQGNSA. Between the trimmed V and J ends, which lost 5 bases and 2 bases, there was a span of 16 bases. Here the CDR3 reads CASSVNQGNPYEQYF. CDR3 nucleotides: TGTGCCAGCAGCGTCAATCAGGGTAATCCCTACGAGCAGTACTTC.

In regard to this clone: At one end, the junction sequence differs from germline, possibly due to a read error. The chain links TRBV27 to TRBJ2-2; 8 bases fit TRBD1. The CDR3 has 16 residues. CDR1 MNHEY and CDR2 SMNVEV come from the germline V gene (reference sequence). The CDR3 DNA reads TGTGCCAGTAGTTCCCGGGACAGGTTTGACACCGGGGAGCTGTTTTTT. Protein sequence: CASSSRDRFDTGELFF.

This clone was seen more than once but under ten times. The rearrangement uses TRBV9 and TRBJ1-2; TRBD1 matches 9 bases. Germline assignment: CDR1 SGDLS and CDR2 YYNGEE. There are 16 residues in the CDR3. The ends lost 3 bases at V and 7 bases at J; junction bases unmatched: 13. CDR3 coding DNA: TGTGCCAGCAGCGGATACACCGGGACAGGGCCCTTTGGCTACACCTTC. This codes for CASSGYTGTGPFGYTF.

Ten or more counts support this clone. V gene TRBV5-1 combines with J gene TRBJ2-1; D is perhaps TRBD2 (5 bases). Germline V lookup: CDR1 SGHRS, CDR2 YFSETQ. V lost 7 bases to trimming and J lost 1 base, with 6 bases between them. The CDR3 runs 12 residues. The CDR3, as DNA: TGCGCCAGCCGGAGGTCCTACAATGAGCAGTTCTTC. Translated: CASRRSYNEQFF.

This clone was seen many times. The rearrangement links TRBV11-1 to TRBJ2-3; the D gene could be TRBD1 or TRBD2 (6 bases each). Germline-derived CDR1 and CDR2 are SGHAT and FQDESV (reference sequence). The germline V and J ends were trimmed by 0 bases and 3 bases, with 19 bases remaining between them. The CDR3 has 18 amino acids. CDR3 region: CASSLAWGAGFETDTQYF. In DNA form, the CDR3 reads TGTGCCAGCAGCTTAGCGTGGGGGGCGGGGTTCGAAACAGATACGCAGTATTTT.

The sample holds many counts of this clone. A single base separates this from a much larger clone, so it may be a read error. This chain connects TRBV20-1 to TRBJ2-4; the match to TRBD1 covers 9 bases. Trimming at V came to 6 bases and at J to 9 bases, leaving 12 bases not matched to a gene. CDR1 and CDR2 (germline): DFQATT, SNEGSKA (reference sequence). The length of the CDR3 is 14 residues. The CDR3 spells CSAIPGQGIGIQYF. The CDR3 DNA follows: TGCAGTGCCATCCCGGGACAGGGAATCGGCATTCAGTACTTC.

V usage is TRBV20-1 and J usage is TRBJ2-1; the match to TRBD2 covers 12 bases. This CDR3 contains 14 residues. Germline trimming cut 6 bases from V and 4 bases from J; bases unmatched to any gene: 4. The V gene's germline CDR1 is DFQATT and CDR2 SNEGSKA (reference sequence). CDR3 in amino acids: CSARTSGAYNEQFF. The CDR3 nucleotides read TGCAGTGCCCGGACTAGCGGGGCGTACAATGAGCAGTTCTTC.

The sample holds many counts of this clone. Other DNA sequences of this sample code for an identical CDR3. CDR3 in amino acids: CASGRGGTFYEQYF. The DNA of the CDR3 is TGTGCCAGCGGGAGGGGGGGGACTTTCTACGAGCAGTACTTC. The gene calls are TRBV7-2 and TRBJ2-7; possibly TRBD2 for D (7 bases). The ends were cut back, 8 bases at V and 3 bases at J, with 17 bases in the middle. Germline assignment: CDR1 SGHTA and CDR2 FQGNSA. The CDR3 has 14 amino acids.

V usage is TRBV20-1 and J usage is TRBJ2-7; D may match TRBD1 or TRBD2 (5 bases each). Germline CDR1 DFQATT, CDR2 SNEGSKA (reference sequence). CDR3 length: 12 amino acids. Trimming shortened V by 1 base and J by 11 bases, and 15 bases separated the two germline ends. The CDR3 nucleotides are TGCAGTGCTAGAGGGGGGTCAAGGGAGAAGTACTTC. It is translated as CSARGGSREKYF.

This clone was recorded a few times. Its ends do not fully match the called genes, so a read error is possible. The sample contains more than one DNA sequence encoding this CDR3. This sequence joins TRBV11-2 and TRBJ2-5, with TRBD2 matching 13 bases. The CDR3 extends over 20 amino acids. Germline CDR1 reads SGHAT; CDR2 reads FQNNGV. CDR3 amino acids: CASSSLRLAGGLISQETQYF. CDR3 nucleotides: TGTGCCAGCAGCTCACTTCGACTAGCGGGGGGCCTAATTTCCCAAGAGACACAGTACTTC.

To note about this clone: A much more abundant neighbour one base away suggests this may be a read error. The chain employs TRBV10-3 and TRBJ2-3; D possibly corresponds to TRBD2 (5 bases). The germline CDR1 and CDR2 sequences are ENHRY and SYGVKD. V was pared by 0 bases and J by 5 bases, with 6 bases between. The CDR3 extends over 13 amino acids. In DNA form, the CDR3 reads TGTGCCATCAGTGAGTCGGGAGTAGATACGCAGTATTTT. It specifies CAISESGVDTQYF.

The chain recombines TRBV2 with TRBJ2-5; possibly TRBD2 for D (6 bases). The germline gives CDR1 SNHLY, CDR2 FYNNEI. CDR3 size: 15 residues. V gave up 4 bases and J gave up 4 bases, with 16 bases separating them. Here the CDR3 DNA reads TGTGCCAGCAGTGTTGGAGGGCCCAATGGAGAGACCCAGTACTTC. Protein: CASSVGGPNGETQYF.

At least ten counts were recorded for this clone. The rearrangement links TRBV20-1 to TRBJ1-5; D not resolved. The V gene's germline CDR1 is DFQATT and CDR2 SNEGSKA (reference sequence). The CDR3 extends over 12 amino acids. The ends were cut back, 0 bases at V and 6 bases at J, with 6 bases in the middle. CDR3 in DNA: TGCAGTGCTAGAGATCGGAGTCAGCCCCAGCATTTT. This gives the protein CSARDRSQPQHF.

This clone was seen at least ten times. V gene TRBV24-1 combines with J gene TRBJ2-5; possible D gene TRBD1, 5 bases. Trimming pared 6 bases from V and 1 base from J, leaving 8 bases between. Germline CDR1 reads KGHDR; CDR2 reads SFDVKD. The CDR3 contains 13 residues. Written as DNA, the CDR3 is TGTGCCACCAGTTGGGGCAGCCAAGAGACCCAGTACTTC. It is translated as CATSWGSQETQYF.

This clone was detected many times. Other DNA sequences in this specimen translate into the identical CDR3. The rearrangement links TRBV3-1 to TRBJ2-7; 7 nucleotides match TRBD1. The germline gives CDR1 LGHDT, CDR2 YNNKEL (reference sequence). V gave up 1 base and J gave up 7 bases; unmatched junction bases: 10. This CDR3 has 15 residues. The CDR3 is CASSQVGQSFWEQYF. DNA for the CDR3: TGTGCCAGCAGCCAAGTGGGACAGAGCTTTTGGGAGCAGTACTTC.

V gene TRBV20-1 combines with J gene TRBJ1-2; a weak D match, TRBD1 (5 bases). The V end lost 7 bases, the J end lost 5 bases, and 17 bases lay between the germline ends. From germline, CDR1 is DFQATT and CDR2 SNEGSKA (reference sequence). The CDR3 extends over 13 amino acids. CDR3 DNA sequence: TGCAGTGTCTACCGACAGATTTTTTATGGCTACACCTTC. As protein: CSVYRQIFYGYTF.

The V and J genes are TRBV12-3 or TRBV12-4 and TRBJ1-1; 9 nucleotides match TRBD1. The junction had 11 bases not matched to a gene; V was cut back by 5 bases and J by 7 bases. The CDR3 covers 15 residues. CDR3 DNA sequence: TGTGCCAGCAGTACGCGGGACAGGGAGTCTAATGAAGCTTTCTTT. Protein sequence: CASSTRDRESNEAFF.

This CDR3 is CASSDRFTDTQYF. The CDR3 DNA reads as TGTGCCAGCAGTGACCGATTTACAGATACGCAGTATTTT. J is TRBJ2-3 and V is TRBV12-3 or TRBV12-4; D gene uncertain. The V end was cut by 5 bases, the J end by 3 bases, with 9 bases between. The CDR3 has 13 residues.

This clone was observed once. The chain uses TRBV11-3 and TRBJ2-1, with no clear D. Per the germline V gene, CDR1 is SGHNT and CDR2 is YENEEA. With 5 bases removed from V and 9 bases from J, the gap between germline ends came to 17 bases. This CDR3 contains 14 residues. The CDR3 reads CASSPPTGHGEQFF. CDR3 in DNA: TGTGCCAGCAGCCCCCCGACCGGTCATGGTGAGCAGTTCTTC.

This clone appeared many times. The rearrangement joins TRBV10-3 to TRBJ2-1; no clear D. CDR1 is ENHRY and CDR2 is SYGVKD in the germline V gene. Trimming pared 3 bases from V and 7 bases from J, leaving 7 bases between. CDR3 length equals 12 residues. CDR3 amino acids: CAISEALNEQFF. As DNA, the CDR3 is TGTGCCATCAGTGAAGCGTTAAATGAGCAGTTCTTC.

This clone was seen at least ten times. Distinct nucleotide sequences in the sample also encode this CDR3. This chain connects TRBV4-1 to TRBJ1-5, with D maybe TRBD1 (5 bases). The CDR3 runs to 15 residues. Germline CDR1 MGHRA, CDR2 YSYEKL. Trimming removed 1 base at V and 1 base at J, with 8 bases between. The CDR3 DNA reads TGCGCCAGCAGCCAAGTTCCAGGGAGCAATCAGCCCCAGCATTTT. This sequence encodes CASSQVPGSNQPQHF.

By its share, this clone is medium-sized. The chain recombines TRBV5-1 with TRBJ2-3; TRBD2 aligns across 8 bases. This CDR3 contains 15 residues. V shed 0 bases and J 4 bases; nucleotides not matched to a gene: 4. Per the germline V gene, CDR1 is SGHRS and CDR2 is YFSETQ. The CDR3 DNA is TGCGCCAGCAGCTTGGAGGTAGCGGGATCAGATACGCAGTATTTT. It translates to CASSLEVAGSDTQYF. The full variable domain, its missing parts supplied by reference TRBV5-1 and TRBJ2-3, is KAGVTQTPRYLIKTRGQQVTLSCSPISGHRSVSWYQQTPGQGLQFLFEYFSETQRNKGNFPGRFSGRQFSNSRSEMNVSTLELGDSALYLCASSLEVAGSDTQYFGPGTRLTVL.

This clone was seen ten or more times. The chain uses TRBV6-1 and TRBJ2-2; 9 bases agree with TRBD1. The CDR3 contains 15 residues. After removal of 5 bases from V and 6 bases from J, the junction contained 7 bases not matched to a gene. Germline V gene lookup returns CDR1 MNHNS and CDR2 SASEGT. CDR3 amino acids: CASSPRTGESGELFF. CDR3 nucleotide sequence: TGTGCCAGCAGTCCGCGGACAGGGGAGTCCGGGGAGCTGTTTTTT.

The chain combines TRBV10-3 with TRBJ2-1; a possible D gene is TRBD1 (6 bases). V lost 6 bases to trimming and J lost 1 base, with 16 bases between them. Per germline, CDR1 ENHRY and CDR2 SYGVKD. CDR3 length: 16 amino acids. CDR3 nucleotide sequence: TGTGCCATCAGCGCGAAGGGGGAAAAATCCTACAATGAGCAGTTCTTC. This translates into CAISAKGEKSYNEQFF.